This TCR beta chain derives from a study of blood T cell repertoires in COVID-19. Study-level information: T cells, B-cell-depleted T cells, or PBMCs provided the cDNA or gDNA that served as material.

In the authors' workflow: Reference gene primer amplification gave nucleated cell count estimates. Data came from immunoSEQ multiplex PCR; TCRdb stores just in-frame clones and leaves some out. From that table come the V and J calls and clone size; the DNA was used to work out D and trimming. The sample has some 93,000 clones; roughly 80% are singletons. Input material: peripheral blood. This TCR derives from a human donor in a cohort sampled during active COVID-19.

The CDR3 nucleotides are TGTGCCAGCAGCCCGACAGGGGGAACCTACGAGCAGTACTTC. This encodes CASSPTGGTYEQYF. This sequence joins TRBV14 and TRBJ2-7; 9 positions match TRBD1. The J segment lost 2 bases and the V segment lost 4 bases, leaving 3 bases of the junction unmatched. Germline V gene data show CDR1 as SGHDN and CDR2 as FVKESK. This CDR3 spans 14 amino acids.